The clone carrying this TCR beta chain was counted many times. Its antigen is unidentified. Looked up from germline, CDR1 is SNHLY and CDR2 is FYNNEI. Unmatched junction bases numbered 13, after V lost 8 bases and J lost 2 bases. CDR3 length equals 19 residues. The data are from a study of T cells in Graves' hyperthyroidism and ophthalmopathy. There were TCR beta CDR3 regions amplified from RNA transcripts. HTBI primers were the set used in a first-round RT-PCR of the TCR CDR3. MiXCR, run by TCRdb on the multiplex PCR reads, gives a single entry per CDR3 protein. The data hold 550,000 to 850,000 distinct CDR3 sequences, with 18% observed a single time. The study enrolled patients aged 18 to 65 with newly diagnosed hyperthyroidism of under 2 months' duration. Uncontrolled infection, other autoimmune disease, pregnancy or lactation led to exclusion. Fresh peripheral blood, 10 ml, yielded the PBMCs. Study findings and constraints: Ophthalmopathy was distinguished from stable hyperthyroidism by 13 V-J signatures.

The source of this sequence is a woman between 50 and 59 years old with Graves' hyperthyroidism that later progressed to Graves' ophthalmopathy. The sequencing input was blood. This chain uses TRBV2 with TRBJ2-3, with 16 bases lining up with TRBD2. The CDR3 spells CASWSNPGLAGGSTDTQYF. The CDR3 coding sequence is TGTGCCAGCTGGTCAAATCCGGGACTAGCGGGGGGGTCCACAGATACGCAGTATTTT. Together with reference TRBV2 and TRBJ2-3, the CDR3 gives the full variable domain: EPEVTQTPSHQVTQMGQEVILRCVPISNHLYFYWYRQILGQKVEFLVSFYNNEISEKSEIFDDQFSVERPDGSNFTLKIRSTKLEDSAMYFCASWSNPGLAGGSTDTQYFGPGTRLTVL.